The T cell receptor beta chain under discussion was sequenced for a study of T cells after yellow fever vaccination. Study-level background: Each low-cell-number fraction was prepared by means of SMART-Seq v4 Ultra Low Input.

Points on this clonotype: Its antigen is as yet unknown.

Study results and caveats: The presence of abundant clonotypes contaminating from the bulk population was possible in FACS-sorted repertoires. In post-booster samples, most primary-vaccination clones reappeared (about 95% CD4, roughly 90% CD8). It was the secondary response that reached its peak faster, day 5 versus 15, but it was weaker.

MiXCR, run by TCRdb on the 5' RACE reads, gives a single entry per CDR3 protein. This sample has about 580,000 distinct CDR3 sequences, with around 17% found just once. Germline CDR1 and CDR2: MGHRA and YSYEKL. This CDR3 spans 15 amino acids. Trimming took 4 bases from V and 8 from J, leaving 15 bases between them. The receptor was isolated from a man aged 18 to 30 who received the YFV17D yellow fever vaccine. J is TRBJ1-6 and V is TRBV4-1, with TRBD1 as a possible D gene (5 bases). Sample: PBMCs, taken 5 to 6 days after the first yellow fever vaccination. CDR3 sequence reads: CASSRYQGYDSPLHF. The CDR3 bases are TGCGCCAGCAGCCGGTACCAGGGTTACGATTCACCCCTCCACTTT.